These 24 T cell receptor beta chains were all obtained from the same sample, sequenced in a study of blood T cell repertoires in COVID-19. Sequencing used immunoSEQ multiplex PCR; TCRdb keeps in-frame clones, though not all of them. The sample has some 91,000 clones, roughly 72% seen once. The sequencing input was peripheral blood. The receptor source for this set is a man aged 70-80 years with acute or convalescent COVID-19.

The chain couples TRBV28 to TRBJ1-2; TRBD1 is a possible D gene (5 bases). V was clipped by 6 bases and J by 8 bases, with 19 bases between them. From germline, CDR1 is MDHEN and CDR2 SYDVKM. CDR3 length: 14 amino acids. For the CDR3, the DNA is TGTGCCAGCAGATCCTCAGGGTTTGTGAACGGCTACACCTTC. It yields the protein CASRSSGFVNGYTF.

The V and J genes are TRBV10-3 and TRBJ1-4, with 9 nucleotides matching TRBD1. CDR1 and CDR2 (germline): ENHRY, SYGVKD. The V gene end was trimmed by 2 bases and the J gene end by 1 base; junction bases not matched to a gene: 5. This CDR3 has 17 amino acids. CDR3 sequence (DNA): TGTGCCATCAGTGAGACAGGGGGCAGAGGAACTAATGAAAAACTGTTTTTT. This codes for CAISETGGRGTNEKLFF.

This clone was seen once. The chain links TRBV5-6 to TRBJ1-2; TRBD1 matches 9 bases. The CDR3 contains 13 residues. With 3 bases clipped from V and 6 bases from J, the junction kept 3 bases outside the gene matches. Germline V gives CDR1 SGHDT, CDR2 YYEEEE. The CDR3 DNA reads as TGTGCCAGCAGCTGGGACAGGGATGATGGCTACACCTTC. This gives the protein CASSWDRDDGYTF.

The V and J genes are TRBV10-3 and TRBJ1-5; the match to TRBD1 covers 12 bases. The germline V gene encodes CDR1 ENHRY and CDR2 SYGVKD. V shed 6 bases and J 4 bases; nucleotides not matched to a gene: 10. The CDR3 contains 17 residues. CDR3 coding DNA: TGTGCCATCAGCCCCGGGACAGGGGGCGCCGGAAATCAGCCCCAGCATTTT. This sequence encodes CAISPGTGGAGNQPQHF.

This clone was counted a single time. V and J are TRBV12-5 and TRBJ1-2; D is uncertain. The CDR3 covers 15 residues. From germline, CDR1 is LGHNT and CDR2 FRNRAP. Between the trimmed V and J ends, which lost 5 bases and 3 bases, there was a span of 16 bases. CDR3 amino acids: CASGPTDGEDYGYTF. CDR3 in DNA: TGTGCTAGTGGTCCCACAGACGGGGAAGACTATGGCTACACCTTC.

This clone was observed a single time. The genes are TRBV2 and TRBJ2-7; 9 bases align to TRBD1. CDR1 is SNHLY, CDR2 FYNNEI, per germline. The V gene end was trimmed by 8 bases and the J gene end by 4 bases; junction bases not matched to a gene: 18. CDR3 length: 17 amino acids. The CDR3 region has the DNA TGTGCCAGCGACAGGGGGTATTCAAGTAGCGGATCTTACGAGCAGTACTTC. Residues: CASDRGYSSSGSYEQYF.

CDR3: CASSIGPTAGNYGYTF. CDR3 DNA sequence: TGTGCCAGTAGTATAGGCCCCACCGCGGGGAACTATGGCTACACCTTC. V usage is TRBV19 and J usage is TRBJ1-2; D is unresolved. Trimming pared 1 base from V and 2 bases from J, leaving 14 bases between. The length of the CDR3 is 16 residues. Looked up from germline, CDR1 is LNHDA and CDR2 is SQIVND (reference sequence).

This clone has just a few counts. This chain links TRBV28 with TRBJ1-1; possibly TRBD1 for D (5 bases). V was cut by 2 bases and J by 3 bases, with 19 bases left in between. Germline V gene data show CDR1 as MDHEN and CDR2 as SYDVKM. This CDR3 contains 17 residues. The chain's CDR3 is CASSLPPEKGLDTEAFF. Here the CDR3 DNA reads TGTGCCAGCAGTTTACCCCCGGAGAAGGGGCTGGACACTGAAGCTTTCTTT.

The rearrangement links TRBV3-1 (or the pseudogene TRBV3-2) to TRBJ2-1, with 10 bases that match TRBD2. The germline V gene has CDR1 LGHDT and CDR2 YNNKEL (reference sequence). V dropped 4 bases and J dropped 6; count of bases not matched to a gene: 6. This CDR3 spans 15 amino acids. CDR3 in amino acids: CASSRASGSGNEQFF. The CDR3 DNA follows: TGTGCCAGCAGCCGTGCTAGCGGGAGTGGCAATGAGCAGTTCTTC.

The chain links TRBV19 to TRBJ1-2, with D maybe TRBD1 (5 bases). CDR1 is LNHDA, CDR2 SQIVND, per germline (reference sequence). Between the trimmed V and J ends, which lost 0 bases and 8 bases, there was a span of 10 bases. This CDR3 has 13 residues. CDR3 nucleotide sequence: TGTGCCAGTAGTATAGATTTAAACAGGGGCTACACCTTC. Encoded protein: CASSIDLNRGYTF.

The genes are TRBV30 and TRBJ1-5, with 7 bases identical to TRBD1. This CDR3 is 14 amino acids long. Trimming took 3 bases from V and 2 from J; bases not matched to a gene: 4. Germline CDR1 GTSNPN, CDR2 SVGIG (reference sequence). CDR3 DNA: TGTGCCTGGAGGGGAACAGGGGGCAATCAGCCCCAGCATTTT. It codes for CAWRGTGGNQPQHF.

This clone was detected only once. The chain carries TRBV7-9 and TRBJ2-2; possible D gene TRBD1, 5 bases. V lost 6 bases and J 7 bases, leaving 15 bases between the germline ends. The CDR3 sequence is 14 residues long. The V gene's germline CDR1 is SEHNR and CDR2 FQNEAQ (reference sequence). CDR3 in amino acids: CASRVSGFGGELFF. The CDR3 nucleotides are TGTGCCAGCAGGGTATCAGGGTTTGGCGGGGAGCTGTTTTTT.

This clone was recorded a few times. V gene TRBV18 combines with J gene TRBJ1-2, with 9 bases matching TRBD1. CDR3 length: 14 amino acids. The J segment lost 6 bases and the V segment lost 5 bases, leaving 7 bases of the junction unmatched. Germline lookup yields CDR1 KGHSH and CDR2 LQKENI. CDR3 in amino acids: CASSEQGAQNGYTF. The DNA for the CDR3 is TGTGCCAGCTCAGAACAGGGGGCGCAGAATGGCTACACCTTC.

The chain employs TRBV12-3 or TRBV12-4 and TRBJ1-2, with 7 bases matching TRBD1. The CDR3 is 13 amino acids. V gave up 2 bases and J gave up 8 bases; unmatched junction bases: 5. The CDR3 is CASSLKGAEGYTF. DNA for the CDR3: TGTGCCAGCAGTTTAAAGGGGGCAGAGGGCTACACCTTC.

The rearrangement uses TRBV6-5 and TRBJ2-4; 9 positions match TRBD1. This CDR3 is built from 14 residues. V trimming: 5 bases; J trimming: 7 bases; junction bases outside the gene matches: 6. The germline gives CDR1 MNHEY, CDR2 SVGAGI. In DNA, the CDR3 is TGTGCCAGCAGTCTGGACAGGGGTGGCAACATTCAGTACTTC. Its translation is CASSLDRGGNIQYF.

V gene TRBV11-2 combines with J gene TRBJ1-5; D ambiguous. V lost 7 bases and J lost 7, with 17 bases in between. This CDR3 comprises 14 residues. Germline assignment: CDR1 SGHAT and CDR2 FQNNGV. The chain's CDR3 is CASKEGLEGQPQHF. For the CDR3, the DNA is TGTGCCAGCAAAGAGGGCCTCGAGGGCCAGCCCCAGCATTTT.

The rearrangement links TRBV5-6 to TRBJ1-5; TRBD1 aligns across 7 bases. This CDR3 has 14 residues. From germline, CDR1 is SGHDT and CDR2 YYEEEE. J gave up 4 bases and V 4 bases, and 5 bases lay outside the gene matches. For the CDR3, the DNA is TGTGCCAGCAGCCAGGGGACAGCAAATCAGCCCCAGCATTTT. It codes for CASSQGTANQPQHF.

There are many counts of this clone. The V gene is TRBV4-1, the J gene TRBJ1-5; D is unresolved. The CDR3 totals 15 residues. The germline V gene has CDR1 MGHRA and CDR2 YSYEKL. The V gene lost 0 bases and the J gene lost 9 bases, with 15 bases spanning the gap. The DNA for the CDR3 is TGCGCCAGCAGCCAAGAGAGCACCGCCGATTGGCCCCAGCATTTT. This codes for CASSQESTADWPQHF.

V usage is TRBV19 and J usage is TRBJ2-5, with unresolved D. Germline-derived CDR1 and CDR2 are LNHDA and SQIVND (reference sequence). The CDR3 spans 13 residues. V was clipped by 8 bases and J by 5 bases, with 15 bases between them. The CDR3: CASSNLVQETQYF. The CDR3 coding sequence is TGTGCCAGTTCCAATTTGGTTCAGGAGACCCAGTACTTC. Full variable domain (remainder filled in from reference TRBV19 and TRBJ2-5): DGGITQSPKYLFRKEGQNVTLSCEQNLNHDAMYWYRQDPGQGLRLIYYSQIVNDFQKGDIAEGYSVSREKKESFPLTVTSAQKNPTAFYLCASSNLVQETQYFGPGTRLLVL.

This clone was seen only a few times. This chain uses TRBV6-5 with TRBJ1-1, with D unclear. V shed 4 bases and J shed 0 bases, with 9 bases lying between them. This CDR3 is 14 amino acids long. Looked up from germline, CDR1 is MNHEY and CDR2 is SVGAGI. The CDR3 nucleotides are TGTGCCAGCAGTTCTGAACAGATGAACACTGAAGCTTTCTTT. Translation: CASSSEQMNTEAFF.

A few counts support this clone. This chain uses TRBV27 with TRBJ1-5; D unclear. Trimming pared 8 bases from V and 2 bases from J, leaving 16 bases between. The CDR3 spans 15 residues. Germline loops: CDR1 MNHEY, CDR2 SMNVEV (reference sequence). As DNA, the CDR3 is TGTGCCAGCCGACTCAACGGAGCGGGCAATCAGCCCCAGCATTTT. Residues: CASRLNGAGNQPQHF.

This chain connects TRBV9 to TRBJ2-5; 8 bases map to TRBD1. The germline CDR1 and CDR2 sequences are SGDLS and YYNGEE. This CDR3 is 15 amino acids long. V was pared by 2 bases and J by 5 bases, with 8 bases of the junction left unmatched. The chain's CDR3 is CASSVQGAAHETQYF. Here the CDR3 DNA reads TGTGCCAGCAGCGTGCAGGGGGCGGCCCATGAGACCCAGTACTTC.

The sample holds a few counts of this clone. The rearrangement uses TRBV5-6 and TRBJ1-5; tentative D call: TRBD1 (5 bases). CDR3 length: 16 residues. CDR1 is SGHDT, CDR2 YYEEEE, per germline. V shed 1 base and J shed 0 bases, with 11 bases lying between them. The CDR3 here is CASSLSRGYSNQPQHF. The CDR3 nucleotides are TGTGCCAGCAGCTTGTCAAGGGGTTATAGCAATCAGCCCCAGCATTTT.

This chain uses TRBV5-1 with TRBJ2-1, with 9 bases fitting TRBD2. Germline V CDR1 and CDR2: SGHRS, YFSETQ. This CDR3 region has 15 residues. J gave up 2 bases and V 4 bases, and 4 bases lay outside the gene matches. Here the CDR3 DNA reads TGCGCCAGCAGCAAAGCGGGAGGCACCTACAATGAGCAGTTCTTC. It encodes CASSKAGGTYNEQFF.